This T cell receptor beta chain is from a study of blood T cell repertoires in COVID-19. As for the study in general: COVID-19 samples collected from the United States, Italy and Spain covered acute and convalescent phases. From T cells, B-cell-depleted T cells, or PBMCs came the material, which was cDNA or gDNA.

In the original workflow: How many nucleated cells were present was estimated from reference gene primer amplification. This table comes from immunoSEQ multiplex PCR, and its TCRdb copy is limited to in-frame clones, with some not included. V, J and clone size are taken as reported in that table, and D and trimming were inferred from the DNA itself. The table has about 300,000 clones, more than 70% seen once. V was pared by 9 bases and J by 0 bases, with 9 bases between. Germline V CDR1 and CDR2: MRHNA, SNTAGT. The CDR3 runs 14 residues. The sequence was collected from a woman in her 30s who had recovered from COVID-19. The chain links TRBV6-4 to TRBJ2-6; D not certain. The sequencing input was peripheral blood. The CDR3 sequence is CASRAGSGANVLTF. CDR3 in DNA: TGTGCCAGTCGTGCAGGCTCTGGGGCCAACGTCCTGACTTTC.